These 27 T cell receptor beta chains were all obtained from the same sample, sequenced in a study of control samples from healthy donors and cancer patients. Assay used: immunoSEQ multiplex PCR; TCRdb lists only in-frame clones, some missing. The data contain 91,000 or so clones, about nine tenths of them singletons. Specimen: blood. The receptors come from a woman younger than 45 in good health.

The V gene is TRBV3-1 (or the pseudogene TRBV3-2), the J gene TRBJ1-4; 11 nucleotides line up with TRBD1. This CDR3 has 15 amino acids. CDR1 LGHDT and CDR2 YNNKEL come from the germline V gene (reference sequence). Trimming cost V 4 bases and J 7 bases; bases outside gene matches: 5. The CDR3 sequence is CASSPGTGGGEKLFF. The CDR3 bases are TGTGCCAGCAGCCCAGGGACAGGGGGTGGTGAAAAACTGTTTTTT.

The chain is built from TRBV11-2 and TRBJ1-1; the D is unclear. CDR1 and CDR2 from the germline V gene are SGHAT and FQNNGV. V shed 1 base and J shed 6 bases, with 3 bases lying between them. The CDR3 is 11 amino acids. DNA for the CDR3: TGTGCCAGCAGCTTAGCTCCTGAAGCTTTCTTT. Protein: CASSLAPEAFF.

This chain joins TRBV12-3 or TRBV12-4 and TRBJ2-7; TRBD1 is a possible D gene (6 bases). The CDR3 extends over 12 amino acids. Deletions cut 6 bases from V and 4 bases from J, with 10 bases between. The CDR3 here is CASSFGTYEQYF. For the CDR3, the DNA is TGTGCCAGCAGCTTCGGGACATACGAGCAGTACTTC.

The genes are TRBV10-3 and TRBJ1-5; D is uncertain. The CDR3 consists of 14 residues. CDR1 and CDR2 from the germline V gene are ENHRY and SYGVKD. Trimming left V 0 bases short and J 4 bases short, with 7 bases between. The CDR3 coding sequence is TGTGCCATCAGTGAGTCCGGGAAAAATCAGCCCCAGCATTTT. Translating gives CAISESGKNQPQHF.

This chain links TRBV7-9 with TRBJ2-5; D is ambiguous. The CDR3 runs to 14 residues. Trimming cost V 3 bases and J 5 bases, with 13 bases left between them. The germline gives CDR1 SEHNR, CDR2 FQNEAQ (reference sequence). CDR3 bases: TGTGCCAGCAGCTTTTCGCAGGTGGGGGAGACCCAGTACTTC. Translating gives CASSFSQVGETQYF.

CDR3 residues: CASRPRMNTEAFF. CDR3 bases: TGTGCCAGCAGACCACGGATGAACACTGAAGCTTTCTTT. The rearrangement uses TRBV27 and TRBJ1-1, with D unresolved. Germline V lookup: CDR1 MNHEY, CDR2 SMNVEV (reference sequence). Trimming took off 6 bases at V and 0 bases at J, with 8 bases between the two ends. This CDR3 spans 13 amino acids.

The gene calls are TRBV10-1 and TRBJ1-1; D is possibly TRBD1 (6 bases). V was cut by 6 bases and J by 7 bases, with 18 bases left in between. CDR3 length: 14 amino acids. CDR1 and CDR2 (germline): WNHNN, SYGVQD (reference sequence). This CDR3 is CASSGGGGADEAFF. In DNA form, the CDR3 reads TGCGCCAGCAGCGGAGGTGGGGGGGCCGATGAAGCTTTCTTT.

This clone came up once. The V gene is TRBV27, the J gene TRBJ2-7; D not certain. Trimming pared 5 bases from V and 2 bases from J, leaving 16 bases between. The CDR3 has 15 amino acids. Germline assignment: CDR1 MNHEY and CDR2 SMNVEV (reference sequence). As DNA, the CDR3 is TGTGCCAGCAGTCTAAGGACGGGTGGTCCCTACGAGCAGTACTTC. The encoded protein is CASSLRTGGPYEQYF.

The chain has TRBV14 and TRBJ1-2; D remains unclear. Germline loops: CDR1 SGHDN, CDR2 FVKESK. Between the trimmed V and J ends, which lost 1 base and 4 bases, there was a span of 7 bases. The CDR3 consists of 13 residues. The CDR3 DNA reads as TGTGCCAGCAGCCAAGGTCTCAGCTATGGCTACACCTTC. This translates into CASSQGLSYGYTF.

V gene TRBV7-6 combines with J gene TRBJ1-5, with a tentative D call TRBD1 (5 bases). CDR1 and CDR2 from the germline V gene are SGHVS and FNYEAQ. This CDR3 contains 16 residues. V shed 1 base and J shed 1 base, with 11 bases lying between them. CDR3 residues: CASSLVPGRSNQPQHF. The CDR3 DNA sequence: TGTGCCAGCAGCTTAGTCCCAGGGAGGAGCAATCAGCCCCAGCATTTT.

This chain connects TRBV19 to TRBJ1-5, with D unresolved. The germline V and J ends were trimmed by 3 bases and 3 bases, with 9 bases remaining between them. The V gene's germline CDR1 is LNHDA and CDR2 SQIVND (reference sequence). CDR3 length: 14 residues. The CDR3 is CASSISDLNQPQHF. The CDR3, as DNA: TGTGCCAGTAGTATCTCAGATCTCAATCAGCCCCAGCATTTT.

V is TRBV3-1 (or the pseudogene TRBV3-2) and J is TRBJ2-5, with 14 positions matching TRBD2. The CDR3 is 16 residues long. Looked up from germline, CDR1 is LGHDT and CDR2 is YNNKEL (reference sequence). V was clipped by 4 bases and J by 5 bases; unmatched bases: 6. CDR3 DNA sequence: TGTGCCAGCAGCCTCGGGACTAGCGGGAGTAAGGAGACCCAGTACTTC. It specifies CASSLGTSGSKETQYF.

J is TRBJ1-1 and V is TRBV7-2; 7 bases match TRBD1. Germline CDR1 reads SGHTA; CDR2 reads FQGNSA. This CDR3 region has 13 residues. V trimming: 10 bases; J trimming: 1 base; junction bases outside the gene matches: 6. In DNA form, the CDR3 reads TGTGCCACCTTGGGACAGTGGAACACTGAAGCTTTCTTT. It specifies CATLGQWNTEAFF.

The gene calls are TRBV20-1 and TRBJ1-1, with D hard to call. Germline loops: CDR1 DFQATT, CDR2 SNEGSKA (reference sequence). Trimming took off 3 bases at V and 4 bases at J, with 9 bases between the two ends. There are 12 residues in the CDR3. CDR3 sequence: CSASKVFTEAFF. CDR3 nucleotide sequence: TGCAGTGCTAGTAAGGTTTTCACTGAAGCTTTCTTT.

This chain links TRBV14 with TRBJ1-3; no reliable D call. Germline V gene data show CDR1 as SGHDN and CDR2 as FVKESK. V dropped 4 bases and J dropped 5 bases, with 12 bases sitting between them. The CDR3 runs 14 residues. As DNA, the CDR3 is TGTGCCAGCAGCCCTTGGACGGAGCGAAACACCATATATTTT. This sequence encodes CASSPWTERNTIYF.

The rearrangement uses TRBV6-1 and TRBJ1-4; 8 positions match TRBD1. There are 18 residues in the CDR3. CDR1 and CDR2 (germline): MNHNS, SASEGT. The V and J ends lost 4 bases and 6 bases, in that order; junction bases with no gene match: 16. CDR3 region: CASSVAWQGAPLDEKLFF. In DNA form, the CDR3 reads TGTGCCAGCAGTGTAGCCTGGCAGGGGGCCCCCTTGGATGAAAAACTGTTTTTT.

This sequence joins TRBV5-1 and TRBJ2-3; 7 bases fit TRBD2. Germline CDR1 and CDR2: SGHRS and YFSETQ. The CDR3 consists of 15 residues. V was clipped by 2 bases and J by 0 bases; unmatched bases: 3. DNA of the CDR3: TGCGCCAGCAGCTTTATTAGCGGGAGCACAGATACGCAGTATTTT. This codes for CASSFISGSTDTQYF. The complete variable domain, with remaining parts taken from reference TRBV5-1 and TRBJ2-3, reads KAGVTQTPRYLIKTRGQQVTLSCSPISGHRSVSWYQQTPGQGLQFLFEYFSETQRNKGNFPGRFSGRQFSNSRSEMNVSTLELGDSALYLCASSFISGSTDTQYFGPGTRLTVL.

The CDR3 region is CATSRDRLNTEAFF. The DNA of the CDR3 is TGTGCCACCAGCAGAGATAGGCTGAACACTGAAGCTTTCTTT. V is TRBV15 and J is TRBJ1-1, with D hard to call. Looked up from germline, CDR1 is LNHNV and CDR2 is YYDKDF (reference sequence). The ends were cut back, 0 bases at V and 0 bases at J, with 5 bases in the middle. The CDR3 totals 14 residues.

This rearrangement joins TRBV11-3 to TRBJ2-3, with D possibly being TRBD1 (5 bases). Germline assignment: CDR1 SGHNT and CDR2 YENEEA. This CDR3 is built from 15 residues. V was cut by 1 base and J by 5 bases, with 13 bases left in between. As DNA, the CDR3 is TGTGCCAGCAGCTTAGGAGGTTGGGGCGGAGATACGCAGTATTTT. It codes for CASSLGGWGGDTQYF.

The CDR3 DNA is TGTGCCAGCAGCTTAGGTCGGGTTATGACGCAGTTCTTC. Amino acids: CASSLGRVMTQFF. The J gene is TRBJ2-1, the V gene TRBV11-2; no firm D call. This CDR3 comprises 13 residues. Trimming left V 1 base short and J 12 bases short, with 13 bases between. Germline assignment: CDR1 SGHAT and CDR2 FQNNGV.

CDR3 protein: CASSEMAGQNTEAFF. CDR3 DNA: TGTGCCAGCAGTGAAATGGCAGGACAGAACACTGAAGCTTTCTTT. The rearrangement uses TRBV6-1 and TRBJ1-1; TRBD1 is a possible D gene (5 bases). Germline V CDR1 and CDR2: MNHNS, SASEGT. Trimming stripped 2 bases from V and 1 base from J, with 11 bases between. The CDR3 length is 15 residues.

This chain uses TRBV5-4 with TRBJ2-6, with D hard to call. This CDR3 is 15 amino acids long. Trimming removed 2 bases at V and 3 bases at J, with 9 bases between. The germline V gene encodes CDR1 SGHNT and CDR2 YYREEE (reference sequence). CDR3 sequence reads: CASSFAEFGANVLTF. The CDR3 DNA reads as TGTGCCAGCAGCTTCGCTGAGTTTGGGGCCAACGTCCTGACTTTC.

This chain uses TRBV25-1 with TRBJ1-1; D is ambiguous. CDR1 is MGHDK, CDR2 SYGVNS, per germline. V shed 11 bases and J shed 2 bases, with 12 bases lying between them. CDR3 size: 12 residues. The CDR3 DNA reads TGTGCCCCAAGCCCGGGCAACACTGAAGCTTTCTTT. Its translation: CAPSPGNTEAFF.

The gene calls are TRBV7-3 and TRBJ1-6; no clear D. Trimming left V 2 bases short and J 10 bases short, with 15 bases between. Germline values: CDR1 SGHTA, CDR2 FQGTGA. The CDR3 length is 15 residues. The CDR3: CASSLADLRRSPLHF. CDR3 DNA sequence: TGTGCCAGCAGCTTAGCGGACCTCCGGCGGTCACCCCTCCACTTT.

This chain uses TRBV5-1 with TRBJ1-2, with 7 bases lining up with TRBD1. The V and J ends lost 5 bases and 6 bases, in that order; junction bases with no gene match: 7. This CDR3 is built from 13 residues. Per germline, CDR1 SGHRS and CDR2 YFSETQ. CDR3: CASREGQGDGYTF. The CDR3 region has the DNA TGCGCCAGCAGGGAAGGTCAGGGGGATGGCTACACCTTC.

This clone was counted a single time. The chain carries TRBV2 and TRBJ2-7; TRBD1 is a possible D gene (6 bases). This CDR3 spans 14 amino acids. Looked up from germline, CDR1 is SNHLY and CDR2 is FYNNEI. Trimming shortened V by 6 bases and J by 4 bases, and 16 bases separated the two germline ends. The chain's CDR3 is CASRGSKTGYEQYF. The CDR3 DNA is TGTGCCAGCAGAGGGTCTAAGACAGGTTACGAGCAGTACTTC.

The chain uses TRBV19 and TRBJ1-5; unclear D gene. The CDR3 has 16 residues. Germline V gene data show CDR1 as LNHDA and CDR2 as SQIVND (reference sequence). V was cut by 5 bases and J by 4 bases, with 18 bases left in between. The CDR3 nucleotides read TGTGCCAGTAGTCCCCCCCGGCAGGTTGGGAATCAGCCCCAGCATTTT. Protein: CASSPPRQVGNQPQHF.